This TCR beta chain was identified during a study of cytomegalovirus exposure and HLA in healthy donors. Study-wide background: Findings of an earlier analysis included 90 million to 120 million unique TCR beta sequences from roughly 200 million T cells. Study-wide points: TCR beta sequences numbering about 17,000 were associated with HLA alleles at 0.05 false discovery rate in a later analysis. Reportedly, TCR beta sequences accurately predicted HLA-A and HLA-B alleles in most subjects. It was reported in a later analysis that an Asian-associated ancestry cluster showed fewer N-insertions than the 666-donor mean.

This clone was detected only a few times. Its antigen is currently unknown. The PCR had 60 Vbeta and 13 Jbeta primers. The table came from immunoSEQ multiplex PCR; TCRdb's copy has only in-frame clones and leaves some out. The data show about 140,000 clones, about 70% seen once. This receptor was taken from a man aged 35-49 years in good health and CMV-seronegative. The source material was PBMCs.

The CDR3: CAWSVNSNNEQFF. The CDR3 DNA follows: TGTGCCTGGAGTGTAAACAGCAACAATGAGCAGTTCTTC. This sequence joins TRBV30 and TRBJ2-1; no clear D gene. CDR3 length: 13 residues. Germline assignment: CDR1 GTSNPN and CDR2 SVGIG (reference sequence). Trimming left V 0 bases short and J 5 bases short, with 8 bases between.